This TCR beta chain came from a study of shared clonotypes between healthy human individuals. Turning to the study itself: Each donor's CD4 naive and CD4 memory cells filled three plates apiece, CD8 naive two, and CD8 memory one.

On this clone itself: Its antigen is not known.

Method: immunoSEQ multiplex PCR; TCRdb's copy keeps in-frame clones and lacks some. This sample has roughly 2 million clones, with about 94% found just once. Study-wide results and limits: Clonotype sharing across several donors was observed for about 4.8% of naive CD4 clonotypes.

Positively selected for CCR7, the CD45RO-negative cells used as naive CD8 cells excluded terminally differentiated effector memory CD45RA+ cells. The V gene lost 1 base and the J gene lost 0 bases, with 7 bases spanning the gap. CDR1 LGHNA and CDR2 YSLEER come from the germline V gene. This CDR3 region has 15 residues. The chain recombines TRBV4-3 with TRBJ2-1; no reliable D call. Input material: naive CD8+ T cells sorted from blood. This receptor was taken from a man aged 18 to 29 in good health. The CDR3, as DNA: TGCGCCAGCAGCCAAGTCTTTTACTCCTACAATGAGCAGTTCTTC. It yields the protein CASSQVFYSYNEQFF.